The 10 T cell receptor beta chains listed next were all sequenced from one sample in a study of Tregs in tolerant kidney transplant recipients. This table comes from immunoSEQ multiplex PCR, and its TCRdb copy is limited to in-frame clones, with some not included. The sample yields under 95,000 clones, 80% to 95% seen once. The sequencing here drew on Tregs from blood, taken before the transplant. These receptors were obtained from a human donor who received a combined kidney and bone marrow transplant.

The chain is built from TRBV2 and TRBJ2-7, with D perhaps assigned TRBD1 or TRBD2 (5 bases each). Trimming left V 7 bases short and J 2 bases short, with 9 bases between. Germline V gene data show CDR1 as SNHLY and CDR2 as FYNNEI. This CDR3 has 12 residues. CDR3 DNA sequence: TGTGCCAGCAATGAGGGGCCCTACGAGCAGTACTTC. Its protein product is CASNEGPYEQYF.

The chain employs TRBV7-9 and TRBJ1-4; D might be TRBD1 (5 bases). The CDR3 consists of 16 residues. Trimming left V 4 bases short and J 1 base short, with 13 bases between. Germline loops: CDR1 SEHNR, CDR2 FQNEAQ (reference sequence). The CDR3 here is CASSSQGGRTNEKLFF. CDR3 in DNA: TGTGCCAGCAGCTCTCAGGGCGGTAGAACTAATGAAAAACTGTTTTTT. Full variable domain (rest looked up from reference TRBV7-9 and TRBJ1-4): DTGVSQNPRHKITKRGQNVTFRCDPISEHNRLYWYRQTLGQGPEFLTYFQNEAQLEKSRLLSDRFSAERPKGSFSTLEIQRTEQGDSAMYLCASSSQGGRTNEKLFFGSGTQLSVL.

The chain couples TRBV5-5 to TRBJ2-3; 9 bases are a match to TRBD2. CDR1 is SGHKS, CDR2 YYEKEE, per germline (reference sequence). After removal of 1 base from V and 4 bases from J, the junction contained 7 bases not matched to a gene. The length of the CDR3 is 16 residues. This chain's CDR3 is CASSLLGLAIADTQYF. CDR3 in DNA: TGTGCCAGCAGCTTGCTGGGACTAGCTATCGCAGATACGCAGTATTTT.

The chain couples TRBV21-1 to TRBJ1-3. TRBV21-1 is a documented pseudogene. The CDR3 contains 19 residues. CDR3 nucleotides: TGTGCCAGCAGCATCCACCGGGCCAGTAAAATAAACTCTGGAAACACCATATATTTT. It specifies CASSIHRASKINSGNTIYF.

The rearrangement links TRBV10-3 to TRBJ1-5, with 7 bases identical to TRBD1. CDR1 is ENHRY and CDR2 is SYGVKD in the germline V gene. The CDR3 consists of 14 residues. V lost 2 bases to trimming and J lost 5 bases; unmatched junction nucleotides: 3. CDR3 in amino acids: CAISERTGDQPQHF. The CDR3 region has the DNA TGTGCCATCAGTGAGAGGACAGGCGATCAGCCCCAGCATTTT.

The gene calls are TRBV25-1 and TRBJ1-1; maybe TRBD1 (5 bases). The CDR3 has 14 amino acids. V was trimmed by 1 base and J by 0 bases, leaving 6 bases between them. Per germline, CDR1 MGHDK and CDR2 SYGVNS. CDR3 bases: TGTGCCAGCAGTGAATGGGGACTGAACACTGAAGCTTTCTTT. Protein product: CASSEWGLNTEAFF.

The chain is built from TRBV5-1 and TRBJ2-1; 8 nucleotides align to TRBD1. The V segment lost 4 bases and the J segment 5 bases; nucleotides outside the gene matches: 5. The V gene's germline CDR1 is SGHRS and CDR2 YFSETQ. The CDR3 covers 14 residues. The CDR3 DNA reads TGCGCCAGCAGCCAGGACAGGGAGGACAATGAGCAGTTCTTC. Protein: CASSQDREDNEQFF.

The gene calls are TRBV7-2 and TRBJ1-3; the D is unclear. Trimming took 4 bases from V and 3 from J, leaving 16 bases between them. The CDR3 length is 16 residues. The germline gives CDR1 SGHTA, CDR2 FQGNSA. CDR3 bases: TGTGCCAGCAGCTATAGGACTTTAGCAGTTGGAAACACCATATATTTT. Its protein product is CASSYRTLAVGNTIYF.

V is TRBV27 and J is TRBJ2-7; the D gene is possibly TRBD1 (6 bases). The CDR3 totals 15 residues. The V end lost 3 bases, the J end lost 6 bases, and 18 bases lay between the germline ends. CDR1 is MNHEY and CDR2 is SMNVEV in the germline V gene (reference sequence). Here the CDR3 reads CASSLTTGTVGEQYF. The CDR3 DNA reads TGTGCCAGCAGTTTGACCACAGGGACGGTAGGCGAGCAGTACTTC.

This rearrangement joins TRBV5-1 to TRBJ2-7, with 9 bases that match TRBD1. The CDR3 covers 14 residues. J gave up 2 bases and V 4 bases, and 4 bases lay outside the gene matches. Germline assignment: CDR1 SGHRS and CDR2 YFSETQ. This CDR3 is CASSTGQGTYEQYF. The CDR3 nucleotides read TGCGCCAGCAGCACCGGACAGGGGACCTACGAGCAGTACTTC.